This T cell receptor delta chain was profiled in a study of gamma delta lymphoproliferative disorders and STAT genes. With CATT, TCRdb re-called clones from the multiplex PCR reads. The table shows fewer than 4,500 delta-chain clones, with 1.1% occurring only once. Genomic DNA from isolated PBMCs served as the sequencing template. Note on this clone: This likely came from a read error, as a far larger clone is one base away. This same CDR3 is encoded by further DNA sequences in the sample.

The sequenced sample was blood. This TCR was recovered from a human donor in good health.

The CDR3 DNA sequence: TGTGCCTGTGACACCGTTGGATCGGGCGATAAACTCATCTTC. It specifies CACDTVGSGDKLIF. The rearrangement uses TRDV2 and TRDJ1; no clear D gene. Germline V CDR1 and CDR2: GEAIGNYY, EKD. This CDR3 region has 14 residues.